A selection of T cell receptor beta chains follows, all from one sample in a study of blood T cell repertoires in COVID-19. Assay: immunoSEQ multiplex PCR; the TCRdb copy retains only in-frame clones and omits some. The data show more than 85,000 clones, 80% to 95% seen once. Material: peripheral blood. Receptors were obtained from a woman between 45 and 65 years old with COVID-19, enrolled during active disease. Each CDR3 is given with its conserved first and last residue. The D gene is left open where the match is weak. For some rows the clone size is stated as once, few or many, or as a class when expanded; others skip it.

CDR3: CASLKGRAGYEQYF
DNA: TGTGCCAGCCTAAAGGGCAGGGCAGGTTACGAGCAGTACTTC
V: TRBV2
size: NA
J: TRBJ2-7
D: NA
length: 14

CDR3: CAWRPRLDQRYNEQFF
DNA: TGTGCCTGGAGACCCCGACTAGACCAAAGATACAATGAGCAGTTCTTC
V: TRBV30
size: NA
J: TRBJ2-1
D: NA
length: 16

CDR3: CASSPSSYEQYF
DNA: TGTGCCAGCAGCCCCAGCTCCTACGAGCAGTACTTC
V: TRBV6-2/TRBV6-3
size: NA
J: TRBJ2-7
D: NA
length: 12

CDR3: CASSQASAGVLYEQYF
DNA: TGCGCCAGCAGCCAAGCGAGCGCCGGAGTGCTTTACGAGCAGTACTTC
V: TRBV4-1
size: NA
J: TRBJ2-7
D: NA
length: 16

CDR3: CASSFTDRVETDTQYF
DNA: TGTGCCAGCAGTTTTACGGACAGGGTGGAGACAGATACGCAGTATTTT
V: TRBV27
size: few
J: TRBJ2-3
D: TRBD1
length: 16

CDR3: CASSQGTGWNQPQHF
DNA: TGTGCCAGCAGCCAAGGGACAGGGTGGAATCAGCCCCAGCATTTT
V: TRBV3-1/TRBV3-2
size: NA
J: TRBJ1-5
D: TRBD1
length: 15

CDR3: CASSPLSGTGSEKLFF
DNA: TGTGCCAGCAGCCCCCTATCCGGGACAGGGAGTGAAAAACTGTTTTTT
V: TRBV25-1
size: NA
J: TRBJ1-4
D: TRBD1
length: 16

CDR3: CASSAVYSNQPQHF
DNA: TGTGCCAGCAGTGCCGTGTATAGCAATCAGCCCCAGCATTTT
V: TRBV25-1
size: NA
J: TRBJ1-5
D: NA
length: 14

CDR3: CASSQHAGLITGELFF
DNA: TGTGCCAGCAGCCAACATGCTGGACTTATCACTGGGGAGCTGTTTTTT
V: TRBV3-1/TRBV3-2
size: NA
J: TRBJ2-2
D: NA
length: 16

CDR3: CASRAGQHAGSPLHF
DNA: TGTGCCAGCAGGGCGGGACAGCACGCGGGGTCACCCCTCCACTTT
V: TRBV28
size: NA
J: TRBJ1-6
D: TRBD1
length: 15

CDR3: CASFQGLDSLGEQFF
DNA: TGTGCCAGTTTCCAGGGACTAGACTCCTTGGGTGAGCAGTTCTTC
V: TRBV5-6
size: NA
J: TRBJ2-1
D: TRBD2
length: 15

CDR3: CAWSVRGYSNQPQHF
DNA: TGTGCCTGGAGTGTTAGGGGCTATAGCAATCAGCCCCAGCATTTT
V: TRBV30
size: NA
J: TRBJ1-5
D: NA
length: 15

CDR3: CASSSPTGLLNTGELFF
DNA: TGTGCCAGCAGTTCCCCCACAGGGCTTTTGAACACCGGGGAGCTGTTTTTT
V: TRBV6-2/TRBV6-3
size: NA
J: TRBJ2-2
D: NA
length: 17

CDR3: CASSYSRGTLSEQFF
DNA: TGTGCCAGCAGTTACTCGCGGGGTACCCTCTCCGAGCAGTTCTTC
V: TRBV6-2/TRBV6-3
size: once
J: TRBJ2-1
D: NA
length: 15

CDR3: CASSEQGAGYGYTF
DNA: TGTGCCAGCAGTGAACAGGGGGCGGGCTATGGCTACACCTTC
V: TRBV2
size: NA
J: TRBJ1-2
D: TRBD1
length: 14

CDR3: CASSLGGGAGNTIYF
DNA: TGTGCCAGCAGCTTAGGTGGAGGGGCTGGAAACACCATATATTTT
V: TRBV7-2
size: NA
J: TRBJ1-3
D: NA
length: 15

CDR3: CASSPGARGSEKLFF
DNA: TGTGCCAGCAGCCCGGGCGCCAGGGGAAGTGAAAAACTGTTTTTT
V: TRBV5-6
size: NA
J: TRBJ1-4
D: NA
length: 15

CDR3: CASSPWDSSYNEQFF
DNA: TGTGCCAGCAGCCCTTGGGACTCTTCCTACAATGAGCAGTTCTTC
V: TRBV14
size: NA
J: TRBJ2-1
D: NA
length: 15

CDR3: CAISGRDTNNSPLHF
DNA: TGTGCCATCAGTGGCCGGGACACCAATAATTCACCCCTCCACTTT
V: TRBV10-3
size: NA
J: TRBJ1-6
D: NA
length: 15

CDR3: CASSGSLAGGTRYNEQFF
DNA: TGTGCCAGCAGCGGATCACTAGCGGGGGGGACTCGTTACAATGAGCAGTTCTTC
V: TRBV9
size: once
J: TRBJ2-1
D: TRBD2
length: 18

CDR3: CAWSVLAGIGETQYF
DNA: TGTGCCTGGAGTGTACTGGCGGGGATAGGAGAGACCCAGTACTTC
V: TRBV30
size: once
J: TRBJ2-5
D: NA
length: 15

CDR3: CASSLWAGGSSTDTQYF
DNA: TGTGCCAGCAGCTTATGGGCGGGAGGATCGAGCACAGATACGCAGTATTTT
V: TRBV11-3
size: once
J: TRBJ2-3
D: TRBD2
length: 17

CDR3: CASSTTSGASYEQYF
DNA: TGTGCCAGCAGTACGACTAGCGGGGCCTCCTACGAGCAGTACTTC
V: TRBV27
size: NA
J: TRBJ2-7
D: TRBD2
length: 15

CDR3: CASSLTSGTGNTDTQYF
DNA: TGTGCCAGCAGTTTAACCTCCGGGACAGGGAACACAGATACGCAGTATTTT
V: TRBV28
size: NA
J: TRBJ2-3
D: TRBD1
length: 17

CDR3: CASSLGLPGSNSPLHF
DNA: TGCGCCAGCAGCTTAGGGCTGCCGGGAAGTAATTCACCCCTCCACTTT
V: TRBV5-1
size: few
J: TRBJ1-6
D: NA
length: 16

CDR3: CASSMYSYQPQHF
DNA: TGTGCCAGTAGTATGTACAGCTATCAGCCCCAGCATTTT
V: TRBV19
size: NA
J: TRBJ1-5
D: NA
length: 13

CDR3: CASPPGQGNYGEQFF
DNA: TGTGCCAGCCCACCGGGACAGGGAAATTACGGTGAGCAGTTCTTC
V: TRBV19
size: NA
J: TRBJ2-1
D: TRBD1
length: 15

CDR3: CSAPAETGRKGTEAFF
DNA: TGCAGCGCGCCCGCGGAGACAGGGCGGAAGGGCACTGAAGCTTTCTTT
V: TRBV29-1
size: NA
J: TRBJ1-1
D: TRBD1
length: 16

CDR3: CASSPRQSHYGYTF
DNA: TGCGCCAGCAGCCCAAGACAGTCCCACTATGGCTACACCTTC
V: TRBV5-1
size: NA
J: TRBJ1-2
D: NA
length: 14

CDR3: CATPGGNAYNSPLHF
DNA: TGTGCCACCCCAGGGGGCAACGCCTATAATTCACCCCTCCACTTT
V: TRBV7-2
size: NA
J: TRBJ1-6
D: TRBD1
length: 15

CDR3: CASSLKGRGGQYF
DNA: TGTGCCAGCAGTTTAAAAGGTCGGGGAGGGCAGTACTTC
V: TRBV28
size: NA
J: TRBJ2-7
D: NA
length: 13

CDR3: CAWSTGTGPGANVLTF
DNA: TGTGCCTGGAGTACCGGGACAGGCCCCGGGGCCAACGTCCTGACTTTC
V: TRBV30
size: NA
J: TRBJ2-6
D: TRBD1
length: 16